This T cell receptor beta chain was identified during a study of blood T cell repertoires in COVID-19. The participants were between about 18 and 90 years old and came from 24 US areas. Cohort 3 recovered donors had two negative PCRs, clearance, or symptom resolution. The method was immunoSEQ multiplex PCR; TCRdb's version includes in-frame clones alone and lacks a portion of them. This sample has about 200,000 clones; roughly 79% occur once, and the top ten carry over 14%. The TCR was taken from a man aged 35 to 55 who had recovered from COVID-19. The source material was PBMCs or T cells enriched from blood (not recorded which).

DNA for the CDR3: TGTGCCAGTACCGACCGACAGGGATGGGAGCCCCAGCATTTT. Its translation: CASTDRQGWEPQHF. The V and J genes are TRBV19 and TRBJ1-5, with 7 bases fitting TRBD1. V shed 7 bases and J 8 bases; nucleotides not matched to a gene: 11. Germline V lookup: CDR1 LNHDA, CDR2 SQIVND (reference sequence). This CDR3 has 14 residues.